This entry features one T cell receptor beta chain sequence. The use of a sample-barcoded 5' primer and a J-beta primer mix characterized a second PCR of about 6 to 11 cycles. TCRdb analysed the 5' RACE reads with MiXCR anew, one entry per CDR3 protein. The sample lists around 1,600,000 distinct CDR3 sequences; around 40% were seen once. V was cut by 5 bases and J by 2 bases, with 15 bases left in between. CDR1 and CDR2 from the germline V gene are MDHEN and SYDVKM. The CDR3 is 15 residues long. This entry is derived from a study of blood T cells in healthy people across ages. Around 10 milliliters was the volume of peripheral blood drawn from each donor.

The V gene is TRBV28, the J gene TRBJ1-2; the D gene is possibly TRBD1 (5 bases). This receptor was obtained from a woman under 30 in good health. The sample taken for sequencing was blood. CDR3 amino acids: CASSRPAGTNYGYTF. CDR3 nucleotide sequence: TGTGCCAGCAGTCGGCCCGCAGGGACGAACTATGGCTACACCTTC.